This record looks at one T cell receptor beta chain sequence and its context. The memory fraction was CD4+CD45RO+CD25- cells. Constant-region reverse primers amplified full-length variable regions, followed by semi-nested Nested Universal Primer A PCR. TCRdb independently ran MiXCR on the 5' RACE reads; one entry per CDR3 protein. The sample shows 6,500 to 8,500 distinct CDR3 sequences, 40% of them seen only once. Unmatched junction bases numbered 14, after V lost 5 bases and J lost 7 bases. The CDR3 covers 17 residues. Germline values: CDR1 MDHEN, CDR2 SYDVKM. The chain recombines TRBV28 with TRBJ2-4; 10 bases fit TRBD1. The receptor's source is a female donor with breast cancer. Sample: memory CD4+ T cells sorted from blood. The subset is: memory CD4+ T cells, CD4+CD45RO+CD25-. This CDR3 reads CASSRGSLDRGRNIQYF. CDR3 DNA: TGTGCCAGCAGTCGCGGATCCTTAGACAGGGGGCGGAACATTCAGTACTTC.